Sequencing of this TCR beta chain was carried out in a study of CD8+ T cells in alopecia areata. Study findings and constraints: Unlike in mice, where it was clearer, TCR sharing across patients was less clear, possibly HLA-related. Normal scalp had lower clonality than lesional scalp, with alopecia totalis/universalis lesions showing this most strongly. On tofacitinib, scalp clonality and expanded CD8+ clones among top 100 fell significantly.

This clone was recorded only once. The target antigen is unknown. The authors extracted RNA and reverse transcribed it into cDNA as the sequencing template. The repertoire was sequenced with immunoSEQ multiplex PCR; TCRdb's copy has only in-frame clones and lacks some. This sample carries about 220,000 clones, about 57% of them seen once, and the ten largest clones take approximately 1.4%. Treatment described: oral pan-JAK inhibitor, 5-10 mg twice daily. J was trimmed by 3 bases and V by 3 bases; bases with no gene match: 5. There are 17 residues in the CDR3. Germline V gene data show CDR1 as LGHNA and CDR2 as YSLEER.

V usage is TRBV4-3 and J usage is TRBJ1-6, with 10 bases lining up with TRBD1. The sequencing used CD4+ T cells sorted from blood, collected at week 4, from a patient treated with tofacitinib. The TCR originated in a human donor with alopecia areata. CDR3 DNA sequence: TGCGCCAGCAGCCATGTGACAGGGGGCCTCTATAATTCACCCCTCCACTTT. It is translated as CASSHVTGGLYNSPLHF.